A selection of T cell receptor beta chains follows, all from one sample in a study of cytomegalovirus exposure and HLA in healthy donors. TCRdb's copy holds only in-frame clones and misses some; the assay was immunoSEQ multiplex PCR. There are about 70,000 clones in the sample, with around 1.6% held by the top ten. Sequences were obtained from PBMCs. The receptors come from a woman in her thirties in good health and CMV-seronegative. CDR3s include the opening cysteine and the closing phenylalanine or tryptophan. A D gene is named only where the DNA matches it firmly.

>TRBD1|TRBJ1-5|TRBV4-3
TGCGCCAGCAGCCCCGACAGGGGGGGGAATCAGCCCCAGCATTTT
CASSPDRGGNQPQHF
>TRBD2|TRBJ2-7|TRBV18
TGTGCCAGCTCACCACGGAGCGGGAGGGACGAGCAGTACTTC
CASSPRSGRDEQYF
>TRBD2|TRBJ2-3|TRBV27
TGTGCCAGCAGTCCCGGAATAGCGGGGAGCACAGATACGCAGTATTTT
CASSPGIAGSTDTQYF
>NA|TRBJ1-3|TRBV5-4
TGTGCCAGCAGCTTGTCAGGGTCAGGAAACACCATATATTTT
CASSLSGSGNTIYF
>NA|TRBJ2-7|TRBV9
TGTGCCAGCAGCCCCTCTGACAGGACCTACGAGCAGTACTTC
CASSPSDRTYEQYF
>NA|TRBJ2-2|TRBV30
TGTGCCGGGAGTGTTGACAGTATGAACACCGGGGAGCTGTTTTTT
CAGSVDSMNTGELFF
>NA|TRBJ1-1|TRBV30
TGTGCCTGGAGAAGTCTGTTTAGGAACACTGAAGCTTTCTTT
CAWRSLFRNTEAFF
>NA|TRBJ1-5|TRBV4-1
TGCGCCAGCAGCCAAGATCTGGGCAGCCAAGGCAATCAGCCCCAGCATTTT
CASSQDLGSQGNQPQHF
>TRBD1|TRBJ1-2|TRBV30
TGTGCCTGGGCCGGACAGGAACGGGGTGGCTACACCTTC
CAWAGQERGGYTF
>TRBD1|TRBJ1-1|TRBV18
TGTGCCAGCTCACCAACGACAGGGGACACTGAAGCTTTCTTT
CASSPTTGDTEAFF
>TRBD1|TRBJ1-2|TRBV6-1
TGTGCCAGCAGTGAATGGGGACAGGCAAACTATGGCTACACCTTC
CASSEWGQANYGYTF
>TRBD1|TRBJ1-5|TRBV27
TGTGCCAGCAGTTCTGGACAGGGGAGCAATCAGCCCCAGCATTTT
CASSSGQGSNQPQHF
>NA|TRBJ1-3|TRBV30
TGTGCCTGGAGTCACATCAACTCTGGAAACACCATATATTTT
CAWSHINSGNTIYF